The T cell receptor beta chain under discussion was sequenced for a study of spatial heterogeneity in lung cancer. About the research overall: Samples were obtained from some 70 donors, all untreated early-stage non-small cell lung cancer patients. PBMC collected at follow-up were sequenced when available, a median of approximately two years after resection.

Time point denoted: blood at routine non-recurrence follow-up after resection. Unsorted whole RNA from tumor, nontumor lung or frozen PBMC underwent sequencing. Unique molecular identifiers tagged every individual TCR cDNA molecule. TCRdb reanalysed the 5' RACE reads using MiXCR and keeps one entry per CDR3 protein. The table shows around 110,000 distinct CDR3 sequences, with about 12% occurring only once. CDR1 and CDR2 (germline): SGHVS, FNYEAQ. V was cut by 4 bases and J by 3 bases, with 9 bases left in between. The CDR3 extends over 13 amino acids. This clonotype was observed at least ten times. The genes are TRBV7-6 and TRBJ2-5, with a tentative D call TRBD1 (6 bases). The clonotype originates from a male donor with early-stage non-small cell lung cancer. The sample in question was PBMCs, obtained at follow-up. CDR3 coding DNA: TGTGCCAGCAGCTCAAACAGGGAAGAGACCCAGTACTTC. As protein: CASSSNREETQYF.